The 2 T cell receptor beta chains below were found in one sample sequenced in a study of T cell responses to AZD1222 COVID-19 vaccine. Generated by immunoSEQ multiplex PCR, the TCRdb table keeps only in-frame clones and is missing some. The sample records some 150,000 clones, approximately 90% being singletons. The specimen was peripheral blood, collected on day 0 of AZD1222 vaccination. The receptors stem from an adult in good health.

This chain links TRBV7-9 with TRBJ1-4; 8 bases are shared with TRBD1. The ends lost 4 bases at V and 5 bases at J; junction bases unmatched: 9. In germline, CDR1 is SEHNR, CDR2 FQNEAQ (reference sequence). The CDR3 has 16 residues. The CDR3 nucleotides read TGTGCCAGCAGCTCCGACAGGGGAGGTGAAAATGAAAAACTGTTTTTT. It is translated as CASSSDRGGENEKLFF.

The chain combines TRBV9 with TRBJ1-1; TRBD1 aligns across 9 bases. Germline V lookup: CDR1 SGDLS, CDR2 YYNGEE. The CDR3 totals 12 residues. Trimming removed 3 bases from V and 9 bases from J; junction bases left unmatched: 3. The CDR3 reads CASSAGTGKAFF. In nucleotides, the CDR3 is TGTGCCAGCAGCGCAGGGACAGGGAAAGCTTTCTTT.